Listed below are T cell receptor beta chains from one sample, sequenced in a study of CD8+CD57+ T cells in acquired aplastic anemia. One entry per CDR3 protein, called by TCRdb with MiXCR from the reads. This table has 200,000 to 300,000 distinct CDR3 sequences, approximately 79% appearing once. Sequenced sample: sorted CD4+, CD8+, or CD8+CD57+ T cells (not recorded which) from PBMCs. The receptors originated from a human donor with aplastic anemia. CDR3s include the opening cysteine and the closing phenylalanine or tryptophan. The order of the fields is J gene, clone size, D gene, CDR3 length, V gene, CDR3 protein, CDR3 DNA. The D gene is left open where the match is weak. Part of the rows lack a size; the others show once, few, many or a class for expanded clones.

TRBJ1-2 | NA | NA | 14 | TRBV7-9 | CASSLIQGDLFYSF | TGTGCCAGCAGCTTAATACAAGGGGATCTGTTCTATAGCTTC
TRBJ1-6 | NA | NA | 15 | TRBV7-6 | CASSLGRGNNSPLHF | TGTGCCAGCAGCTTAGGGCGGGGAAATAATTCACCCCTCCACTTT
TRBJ2-7 | NA | NA | 15 | TRBV5-8 | CASSRDLAGGYEQYF | TGTGCCAGCAGCCGAGATCTGGCCGGAGGCTACGAGCAGTACTTC
TRBJ1-2 | NA | NA | 14 | TRBV25-1 | CASSASAVDYGYTF | TGTGCCAGCAGTGCGAGTGCAGTTGACTATGGCTACACCTTC
TRBJ2-7 | NA | NA | 13 | TRBV11-2 | CASSSLGFYEQYF | TGTGCCAGCAGTTCTCTCGGGTTCTACGAGCAGTACTTC
TRBJ1-1 | NA | NA | 17 | TRBV2 | CASGDGGTDTRYFEAGF | TGTGCCAGCGGGGACGGGGGCACAGATACGCGGTATTTTGAAGCAGGCTTT
TRBJ2-6 | NA | NA | 16 | TRBV7-3 | CASSLAGSSGDKVLTF | TGTGCCAGCAGCTTAGCGGGTAGCTCCGGGGACAAAGTCCTGACTTTC
TRBJ2-7 | NA | NA | 14 | TRBV20-1 | CSARDSASVYEQYF | TGCAGTGCTAGAGATTCCGCTAGCGTCTACGAGCAGTACTTC
TRBJ1-1 | many | TRBD1 | 13 | TRBV10-3 | CAISGQGDTEAFF | TGTGCCATCAGCGGACAGGGCGACACTGAAGCTTTCTTT
TRBJ2-3 | few | TRBD1 | 14 | TRBV7-9 | CASSKRTGRTDTQF | TGTGCCAGCAGCAAACGGACAGGCCGCACAGATACGCAGTTT
TRBJ2-3 | NA | TRBD1 | 13 | TRBV9 | CASSSGGAGSNQF | TGTGCCAGCAGCTCAGGGGGCGCAGGCAGCAATCAGTTT
TRBJ2-1 | NA | NA | 16 | TRBV7-2 | CASSPSWTGSYNEQFF | TGTGCCAGCAGCCCCTCGTGGACGGGCTCCTACAATGAGCAGTTCTTC
TRBJ2-5 | NA | NA | 14 | TRBV5-5 | CASSMDSGQETQYF | TGTGCCAGCAGCATGGACAGCGGGCAAGAGACCCAGTACTTC
TRBJ2-3 | NA | TRBD2 | 13 | TRBV7-8 | CARSVAGGPDTQF | TGTGCCAGAAGCGTAGCGGGAGGTCCCGATACGCAGTTT
TRBJ2-2 | NA | TRBD2 | 15 | TRBV19 | CASSGIAGDNEELFF | TGTGCCAGTAGTGGAATTGCGGGAGACAACGAGGAGCTGTTTTTT
TRBJ1-5 | few | NA | 13 | TRBV12-3/TRBV12-4 | CASSFRGQETQHF | TGTGCCAGCAGTTTCCGAGGGCAAGAGACCCAGCATTTT
TRBJ2-5 | many | NA | 12 | TRBV13 | CASSLTEETQYF | TGTGCCAGCAGCTTGACCGAAGAGACCCAGTACTTC
TRBJ1-5 | NA | NA | 13 | TRBV7-6 | CASSYRDTSSQHF | TGTGCCAGCAGCTACAGGGACACATCCTCGCAGCATTTT
TRBJ1-2 | NA | NA | 13 | TRBV2 | CASRQLGRKAYNF | TGTGCCAGCAGGCAGTTGGGAAGGAAGGCGTACAATTTC
TRBJ2-1 | few | NA | 16 | TRBV7-8 | CASSLERSGGRHEQFF | TGTGCCAGCAGCTTAGAAAGAAGTGGGGGGAGGCATGAGCAGTTCTTC
TRBJ1-3 | NA | NA | 14 | TRBV10-3 | CATRREISGNTIYF | TGTGCCACCAGACGGGAGATCTCTGGAAACACCATATATTTT
TRBJ1-4 | NA | TRBD1 | 15 | TRBV5-5 | CASSPRGTGVEKLFF | TGTGCCAGCAGCCCCCGAGGGACAGGGGTTGAAAAACTGTTTTTT
TRBJ1-1 | NA | NA | 15 | TRBV7-2 | CASSLDLAGNTTAFF | TGTGCCAGCAGCCTAGATCTGGCAGGGAACACTACAGCTTTCTTT
TRBJ1-2 | few | NA | 12 | TRBV7-8 | CASSLAGGRYTF | TGTGCCAGCAGCTTAGCGGGAGGTCGCTATACCTTC
TRBJ2-3 | NA | NA | 14 | TRBV9 | CASGIGGEKEIFYF | TGTGCCAGCGGGATAGGGGGTGAAAAAGAGATTTTTTATTTT
TRBJ1-2 | NA | NA | 13 | TRBV2 | CASGDGGTGGQNF | TGTGCCAGCGGGGACGGGGGCACAGGTGGCCAGAATTTT
TRBJ2-5 | NA | TRBD2 | 15 | TRBV2 | CASSSSGTCGESQYF | TGTGCCAGCAGTTCTAGCGGGACATGTGGGGAGTCTCAGTACTTC
TRBJ2-1 | once | TRBD2 | 16 | TRBV5-5 | CASSLLKSGGSDEQFF | TGTGCCAGCAGCTTGTTAAAAAGCGGGGGGAGCGATGAGCAGTTCTTC
TRBJ2-3 | NA | NA | 15 | TRBV19 | CASRKGSSYTDTQYF | TGTGCCAGTAGAAAGGGGTCTAGCTACACAGATACGCAGTATTTT
TRBJ1-1 | NA | TRBD1 | 16 | TRBV4-2 | CASSPGTGDGNTEAFF | TGTGCCAGCAGCCCTGGGACAGGGGATGGAAACACTGAAGCTTTCTTT
TRBJ1-2 | NA | NA | 13 | TRBV7-3 | CASTYESHPGGAF | TGTGCCAGCACCTACGAGAGTCACCCCGGTGGGGCCTTC
TRBJ2-3 | once | TRBD2 | 17 | TRBV7-9 | CASSSQASGVGNDTQYF | TGTGCCAGCAGCTCTCAAGCGAGCGGGGTTGGTAATGATACGCAGTATTTT